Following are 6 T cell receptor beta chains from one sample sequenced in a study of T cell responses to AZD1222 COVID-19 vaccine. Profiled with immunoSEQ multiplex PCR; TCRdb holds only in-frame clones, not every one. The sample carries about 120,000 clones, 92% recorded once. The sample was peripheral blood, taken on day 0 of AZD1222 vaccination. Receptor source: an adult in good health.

In DNA form, the CDR3 reads TGTGCCAGCAGTTTCCGGCAGAGCACAGATACGCAGTATTTT. Residues: CASSFRQSTDTQYF. The chain uses TRBV28 and TRBJ2-3, with no clear D. V lost 3 bases and J 0 bases, leaving 7 bases between the germline ends. This CDR3 is 14 amino acids long. Germline V gene sequence: CDR1 MDHEN, CDR2 SYDVKM.

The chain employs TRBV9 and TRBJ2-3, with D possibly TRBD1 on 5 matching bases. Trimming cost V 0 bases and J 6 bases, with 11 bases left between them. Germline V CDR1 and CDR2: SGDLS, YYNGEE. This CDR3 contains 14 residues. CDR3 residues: CASSVDPTDDTQYF. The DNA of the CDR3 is TGTGCCAGCAGCGTAGACCCGACAGACGATACGCAGTATTTT.

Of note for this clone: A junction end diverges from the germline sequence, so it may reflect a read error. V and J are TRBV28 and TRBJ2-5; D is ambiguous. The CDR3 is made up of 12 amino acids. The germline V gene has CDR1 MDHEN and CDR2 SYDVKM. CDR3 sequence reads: CTSSLNQETQYF. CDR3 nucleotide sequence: TGTACCAGCAGTTTGAACCAAGAGACCCAGTACTTC.

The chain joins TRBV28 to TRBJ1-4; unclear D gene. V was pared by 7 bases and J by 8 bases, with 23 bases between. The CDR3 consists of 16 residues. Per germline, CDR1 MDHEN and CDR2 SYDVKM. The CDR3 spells CASTPLGVLSREKLFF. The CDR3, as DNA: TGTGCCAGCACTCCACTCGGGGTGCTTTCCAGGGAAAAACTGTTTTTT.

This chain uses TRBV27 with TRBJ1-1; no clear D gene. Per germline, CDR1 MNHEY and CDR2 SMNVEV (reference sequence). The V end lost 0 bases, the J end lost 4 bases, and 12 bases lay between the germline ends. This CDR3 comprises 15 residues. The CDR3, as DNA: TGTGCCAGCAGTTTATCGGCAGAAGGGAGCACTGAAGCTTTCTTT. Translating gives CASSLSAEGSTEAFF.

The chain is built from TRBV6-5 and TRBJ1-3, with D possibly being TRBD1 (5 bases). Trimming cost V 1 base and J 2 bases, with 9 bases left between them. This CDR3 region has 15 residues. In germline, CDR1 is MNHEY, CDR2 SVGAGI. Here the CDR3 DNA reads TGTGCCAGCAGTTACTTCGAGGGGACTGGAAACACCATATATTTT. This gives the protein CASSYFEGTGNTIYF.